Presented here are 32 T cell receptor beta chains from one specimen sequenced in a study of blood T cell repertoires in COVID-19. Repertoires were generated with immunoSEQ multiplex PCR, while TCRdb's copy carries only in-frame clones and drops some. The sample lists 95,000 to 150,000 clones, almost 90% occurring once. Source material: peripheral blood. Receptors originate from a woman aged 55-69 years with COVID-19, enrolled during active disease.

The rearrangement uses TRBV6-5 and TRBJ1-3; D is unclear. CDR1 MNHEY and CDR2 SVGAGI come from the germline V gene. The length of the CDR3 is 14 residues. Trimming took 5 bases from V and 0 from J, leaving 8 bases between them. The CDR3 DNA reads as TGTGCCAGCAGTCGGGATATCTCTGGAAACACCATATATTTT. Encoded protein: CASSRDISGNTIYF.

The chain joins TRBV5-5 to TRBJ2-7, with 11 bases aligning to TRBD1. The CDR3 loop spans 17 amino acids. Germline V lookup: CDR1 SGHKS, CDR2 YYEKEE (reference sequence). The V and J ends lost 1 base and 2 bases, in that order; junction bases with no gene match: 8. CDR3 sequence reads: CASSLSRGTGGPYEQYF. CDR3 nucleotides: TGTGCCAGCAGCTTGTCACGAGGGACAGGGGGGCCCTACGAGCAGTACTTC.

The gene calls are TRBV9 and TRBJ1-6, with 7 bases lining up with TRBD1. The CDR3 covers 16 residues. Germline CDR1 is SGDLS and CDR2 is YYNGEE. V lost 0 bases and J lost 8; bases outside the gene matches: 8. CDR3 region: CASSVAEDREDSPLHF. CDR3 DNA sequence: TGTGCCAGCAGCGTAGCTGAAGACAGGGAGGATTCACCCCTCCACTTT.

The chain has TRBV6-1 and TRBJ2-3, with D unresolved. The V end lost 3 bases, the J end lost 0 bases, and 4 bases lay between the germline ends. CDR1 and CDR2 (germline): MNHNS, SASEGT. The CDR3 spans 13 residues. CDR3 nucleotides: TGTGCCAGCAGTGACATTAGCACAGATACGCAGTATTTT. It encodes CASSDISTDTQYF.

The rearrangement uses TRBV7-2 and TRBJ1-3; 9 nucleotides match TRBD1. The CDR3 is 14 residues long. Germline V gives CDR1 SGHTA, CDR2 FQGNSA. V shed 4 bases and J 4 bases; nucleotides not matched to a gene: 2. In DNA form, the CDR3 reads TGTGCCAGCAGCTCGACAGGGGGAGGAAACACCATATATTTT. It is translated as CASSSTGGGNTIYF.

The rearrangement uses TRBV19 and TRBJ2-7, with 9 bases identical to TRBD2. J lost 3 bases, V lost 3 bases, and 6 bases had no gene match. The germline V gene has CDR1 LNHDA and CDR2 SQIVND (reference sequence). CDR3 length: 15 residues. CDR3 region: CASSIQTSGYYEQYF. The CDR3 coding sequence is TGTGCCAGTAGTATCCAGACTAGCGGATACTACGAGCAGTACTTC.

The rearrangement joins TRBV12-3 or TRBV12-4 to TRBJ2-2; D remains ambiguous. This CDR3 region has 12 residues. The V end was cut by 8 bases, the J end by 4 bases, with 8 bases between. The CDR3 DNA sequence: TGTGCCAGCGGCCTAGGCACCGGGGAGCTGTTTTTT. Residues: CASGLGTGELFF.

The chain recombines TRBV30 with TRBJ1-2; no clear D gene. The V gene lost 8 bases and the J gene lost 0 bases, with 13 bases spanning the gap. The CDR3 runs to 13 residues. CDR1 and CDR2 from the germline V gene are GTSNPN and SVGIG (reference sequence). The chain's CDR3 is CARSGSANYGYTF. CDR3 nucleotides: TGTGCCAGATCGGGATCAGCTAACTATGGCTACACCTTC.

V gene TRBV25-1 combines with J gene TRBJ1-2; D ambiguous. CDR1 and CDR2 from the germline V gene are MGHDK and SYGVNS. CDR3 length: 15 residues. The V end lost 1 base, the J end lost 6 bases, and 15 bases lay between the germline ends. The CDR3 sequence: CASSEFVATVHGYTF. The CDR3 nucleotides read TGTGCCAGCAGTGAATTTGTAGCGACGGTACATGGCTACACCTTC.

The rearrangement joins TRBV19 to TRBJ2-6, with TRBD1 identical over 8 bases. This CDR3 spans 17 amino acids. The V gene end was trimmed by 4 bases and the J gene end by 3 bases; junction bases not matched to a gene: 8. Per germline, CDR1 LNHDA and CDR2 SQIVND (reference sequence). CDR3 nucleotides: TGTGCCAGTAGTAAGGAGACAGGGGCAAGTGGGGCCAACGTCCTGACTTTC. Translating gives CASSKETGASGANVLTF.

This clone is a singleton in its sample. V and J are TRBV9 and TRBJ1-6, with 7 bases that match TRBD1. CDR1 is SGDLS, CDR2 YYNGEE, per germline. The length of the CDR3 is 14 residues. The V gene end was trimmed by 2 bases and the J gene end by 7 bases; junction bases not matched to a gene: 3. CDR3 sequence (DNA): TGTGCCAGCAGCGTGGAAGGGGGCAATTCACCCCTCCACTTT. Protein product: CASSVEGGNSPLHF.

The rearrangement uses TRBV11-1 and TRBJ2-2, with D perhaps matching TRBD1 (5 bases). V shed 1 base and J shed 1 base, with 10 bases lying between them. The CDR3 is 16 residues long. Germline CDR1 SGHAT, CDR2 FQDESV (reference sequence). CDR3 region: CASSLGQTVNTGELFF. As DNA, the CDR3 is TGTGCCAGCAGCTTAGGACAGACAGTGAACACCGGGGAGCTGTTTTTT.

V is TRBV7-2 and J is TRBJ2-3, with TRBD2 identical over 8 bases. This CDR3 has 16 amino acids. The J segment lost 4 bases and the V segment lost 1 base, leaving 7 bases of the junction unmatched. The germline V gene has CDR1 SGHTA and CDR2 FQGNSA. The DNA for the CDR3 is TGTGCCAGCAGCTTAGAGAGCTATAGCGGGGCAGATACGCAGTATTTT. This codes for CASSLESYSGADTQYF.

The chain has TRBV27 and TRBJ2-7; 8 nucleotides match TRBD2. The CDR3 spans 13 residues. J gave up 5 bases and V 7 bases, and 7 bases lay outside the gene matches. The V gene's germline CDR1 is MNHEY and CDR2 SMNVEV (reference sequence). The chain's CDR3 is CASNPGGGNEQYF. DNA for the CDR3: TGTGCCAGCAACCCCGGGGGGGGAAACGAGCAGTACTTC.

V gene TRBV2 combines with J gene TRBJ2-3; a weak D match, TRBD2 (7 bases). In germline, CDR1 is SNHLY, CDR2 FYNNEI. The CDR3 sequence is 16 residues long. Between the trimmed V and J ends, which lost 4 bases and 0 bases, there was a span of 14 bases. CDR3 amino acids: CASSVMAGASTDTQYF. DNA for the CDR3: TGTGCCAGCAGTGTGATGGCGGGGGCTAGCACAGATACGCAGTATTTT. Together with reference TRBV2 and TRBJ2-3, the CDR3 gives the full variable domain: EPEVTQTPSHQVTQMGQEVILRCVPISNHLYFYWYRQILGQKVEFLVSFYNNEISEKSEIFDDQFSVERPDGSNFTLKIRSTKLEDSAMYFCASSVMAGASTDTQYFGPGTRLTVL.

The chain is built from TRBV19 and TRBJ1-1, with D possibly TRBD1 on 6 matching bases. V dropped 5 bases and J dropped 1 base, with 17 bases sitting between them. The CDR3 sequence is 16 residues long. Germline-derived CDR1 and CDR2 are LNHDA and SQIVND (reference sequence). The CDR3 sequence: CASSPQRGGRNTEAFF. Written as DNA, the CDR3 is TGTGCCAGTAGTCCCCAAAGGGGGGGAAGGAACACTGAAGCTTTCTTT.

V is TRBV5-4 and J is TRBJ2-7; 8 nucleotides align to TRBD2. Germline V gene lookup returns CDR1 SGHNT and CDR2 YYREEE (reference sequence). There are 15 residues in the CDR3. J gave up 1 base and V 4 bases, and 7 bases lay outside the gene matches. The CDR3 sequence is CASSPWAGGSYEQYF. Here the CDR3 DNA reads TGTGCCAGCAGCCCATGGGCGGGGGGATCCTACGAGCAGTACTTC.

This chain uses TRBV7-9 with TRBJ2-1; perhaps TRBD2 as D (5 bases). This CDR3 region has 17 residues. Per the germline V gene, CDR1 is SEHNR and CDR2 is FQNEAQ (reference sequence). V was trimmed by 5 bases and J by 5 bases, leaving 22 bases between them. CDR3 sequence (DNA): TGTGCCAGCAGCCCACTCGCCGGGGTAGGCCCTCACAATGAGCAGTTCTTC. Its translation is CASSPLAGVGPHNEQFF.

This sequence joins TRBV12-3 or TRBV12-4 and TRBJ2-1; tentative D call: TRBD2 (5 bases). The V and J ends lost 7 bases and 6 bases respectively, with 13 bases between them. The CDR3 has 13 residues. CDR3 nucleotide sequence: TGTGCCAGCACCCTCAGCGGTTTCAATGAGCAGTTCTTC. Translated: CASTLSGFNEQFF.

In nucleotides, the CDR3 is TGTGCCAGCAGCTTATTCCGGCCAGGGGGCACGGGAAACACCATATATTTT. Translated, it gives CASSLFRPGGTGNTIYF. The chain couples TRBV7-9 to TRBJ1-3; 8 bases line up with TRBD1. The CDR3 covers 17 residues. CDR1 and CDR2 from the germline V gene are SEHNR and FQNEAQ (reference sequence). J was trimmed by 4 bases and V by 2 bases; bases with no gene match: 10.

The chain has TRBV6-5 and TRBJ1-4; TRBD1 aligns across 7 bases. Trimming cost V 7 bases and J 8 bases; bases outside gene matches: 7. The CDR3 covers 13 residues. CDR1 MNHEY and CDR2 SVGAGI come from the germline V gene. The CDR3 region is CASTGQAREKLFF. For the CDR3, the DNA is TGTGCCAGCACCGGACAGGCTCGGGAAAAACTGTTTTTT.

The chain recombines TRBV19 with TRBJ1-5; D is possibly TRBD1 (5 bases). CDR3 length: 15 amino acids. Germline values: CDR1 LNHDA, CDR2 SQIVND (reference sequence). V gave up 6 bases and J gave up 4 bases, with 16 bases separating them. CDR3 bases: TGTGCCAGTAGCCTGCTTTGGGGCGAGAATCAGCCCCAGCATTTT. Residues: CASSLLWGENQPQHF.

J is TRBJ2-5 and V is TRBV5-1, with TRBD1 matching over 9 bases. After removal of 4 bases from V and 4 bases from J, the junction contained 11 bases not matched to a gene. The CDR3 has 16 residues. CDR1 is SGHRS and CDR2 is YFSETQ in the germline V gene. CDR3 sequence: CASSLSRTGAPETQYF. The CDR3, as DNA: TGCGCCAGCAGCCTCTCTCGGACAGGGGCTCCAGAGACCCAGTACTTC.

The rearrangement joins TRBV2 to TRBJ1-5; 7 nucleotides line up with TRBD1. The CDR3 extends over 14 amino acids. The germline V gene has CDR1 SNHLY and CDR2 FYNNEI. V lost 5 bases and J lost 6; bases outside the gene matches: 7. The CDR3 sequence is CASSLDRVGQPQHF. CDR3 nucleotide sequence: TGTGCCAGCAGTCTTGACAGGGTAGGTCAGCCCCAGCATTTT.

The CDR3 sequence is CASSQHQVVTEAFF. Written as DNA, the CDR3 is TGTGCCAGCAGCCAACATCAGGTGGTCACTGAAGCTTTCTTT. The chain uses TRBV14 and TRBJ1-1, with D uncertain. The CDR3 sequence is 14 residues long. The V end lost 2 bases, the J end lost 4 bases, and 11 bases lay between the germline ends. The germline gives CDR1 SGHDN, CDR2 FVKESK.

V gene TRBV13 combines with J gene TRBJ1-2; the D gene is possibly TRBD1 (6 bases). This CDR3 has 14 residues. Per germline, CDR1 PRHDT and CDR2 FYEKMQ (reference sequence). V was pared by 0 bases and J by 6 bases, with 11 bases between. Written as DNA, the CDR3 is TGTGCCAGCAGCTTAGGCCTGGGGGGGCATGGCTACACCTTC. This encodes CASSLGLGGHGYTF.

The chain combines TRBV3-1 (or the pseudogene TRBV3-2) with TRBJ1-6; possibly TRBD1 for D (6 bases). Germline V gene lookup returns CDR1 LGHDT and CDR2 YNNKEL (reference sequence). V lost 3 bases and J 0 bases, leaving 18 bases between the germline ends. This CDR3 region has 19 residues. The CDR3 protein is CASSQGHPTPSSYNSPLHF. The CDR3 DNA is TGTGCCAGCAGCCAGGGACATCCCACCCCGAGCTCCTATAATTCACCCCTCCACTTT.

V and J are TRBV29-1 and TRBJ2-7; 8 positions agree with TRBD1. Germline V gene sequence: CDR1 SQVTM, CDR2 ANQGSEA. The CDR3 runs to 16 residues. J gave up 0 bases and V 1 base, and 8 bases lay outside the gene matches. The CDR3 DNA follows: TGCAGCGTTGAAGCCCCTGGACAGGGAAACTCCTACGAGCAGTACTTC. It specifies CSVEAPGQGNSYEQYF.

This clone has just a few counts. The chain couples TRBV5-5 to TRBJ1-5; 7 nucleotides match TRBD1. The CDR3 is 15 amino acids. V dropped 4 bases and J dropped 0; count of bases not matched to a gene: 4. CDR1 and CDR2 (germline): SGHKS, YYEKEE (reference sequence). The CDR3 coding sequence is TGTGCCAGCAGCACAGGGGATATTAGCAATCAGCCCCAGCATTTT. As protein: CASSTGDISNQPQHF.

The chain recombines TRBV5-6 with TRBJ1-6; D ambiguous. Trimming cost V 4 bases and J 9 bases, with 11 bases left between them. This CDR3 spans 13 amino acids. Germline V gene data show CDR1 as SGHDT and CDR2 as YYEEEE. CDR3 sequence (DNA): TGTGCCAGCAGCCCCACTATCGGTTCACCCCTCCACTTT. It codes for CASSPTIGSPLHF.

This chain uses TRBV19 with TRBJ1-1; 8 bases agree with TRBD1. Germline V gene data show CDR1 as LNHDA and CDR2 as SQIVND (reference sequence). The J segment lost 0 bases and the V segment lost 6 bases, leaving 6 bases of the junction unmatched. The CDR3 has 15 amino acids. CDR3 DNA sequence: TGTGCCAGTAGAAGGACAGGGTCGGTGAACACTGAAGCTTTCTTT. Residues: CASRRTGSVNTEAFF.

The chain recombines TRBV7-2 with TRBJ2-7; 9 positions agree with TRBD2. Germline V gene data show CDR1 as SGHTA and CDR2 as FQGNSA. The junction had 6 bases not matched to a gene; V was cut back by 3 bases and J by 6 bases. The CDR3 covers 14 residues. The DNA of the CDR3 is TGTGCCAGCAGCTTTTCGACTAGCGGAAGCGAGCAGTACTTC. Translated, it gives CASSFSTSGSEQYF.